The present T cell receptor beta chain was sequenced within a study of blood T cell repertoires in COVID-19. The assay was immunoSEQ multiplex PCR, and TCRdb's table has in-frame clones only and misses some. The sample contains approximately 300,000 clones, about 89% of which appear only once. The germline gives CDR1 MGHDK, CDR2 SYGVNS. CDR3 size: 17 residues. V lost 4 bases, J lost 6 bases, and 12 bases stayed unmatched. Material: PBMCs or T cells enriched from blood (not recorded which). This chain links TRBV25-1 with TRBJ2-3, with TRBD2 matching 11 bases. This TCR was sampled from a man aged 55 to 69 who had recovered from COVID-19. CDR3 sequence: CASSVRLAGNTWDTQYF. CDR3 DNA: TGTGCCAGCAGTGTCCGACTAGCGGGAAACACCTGGGATACGCAGTATTTT.